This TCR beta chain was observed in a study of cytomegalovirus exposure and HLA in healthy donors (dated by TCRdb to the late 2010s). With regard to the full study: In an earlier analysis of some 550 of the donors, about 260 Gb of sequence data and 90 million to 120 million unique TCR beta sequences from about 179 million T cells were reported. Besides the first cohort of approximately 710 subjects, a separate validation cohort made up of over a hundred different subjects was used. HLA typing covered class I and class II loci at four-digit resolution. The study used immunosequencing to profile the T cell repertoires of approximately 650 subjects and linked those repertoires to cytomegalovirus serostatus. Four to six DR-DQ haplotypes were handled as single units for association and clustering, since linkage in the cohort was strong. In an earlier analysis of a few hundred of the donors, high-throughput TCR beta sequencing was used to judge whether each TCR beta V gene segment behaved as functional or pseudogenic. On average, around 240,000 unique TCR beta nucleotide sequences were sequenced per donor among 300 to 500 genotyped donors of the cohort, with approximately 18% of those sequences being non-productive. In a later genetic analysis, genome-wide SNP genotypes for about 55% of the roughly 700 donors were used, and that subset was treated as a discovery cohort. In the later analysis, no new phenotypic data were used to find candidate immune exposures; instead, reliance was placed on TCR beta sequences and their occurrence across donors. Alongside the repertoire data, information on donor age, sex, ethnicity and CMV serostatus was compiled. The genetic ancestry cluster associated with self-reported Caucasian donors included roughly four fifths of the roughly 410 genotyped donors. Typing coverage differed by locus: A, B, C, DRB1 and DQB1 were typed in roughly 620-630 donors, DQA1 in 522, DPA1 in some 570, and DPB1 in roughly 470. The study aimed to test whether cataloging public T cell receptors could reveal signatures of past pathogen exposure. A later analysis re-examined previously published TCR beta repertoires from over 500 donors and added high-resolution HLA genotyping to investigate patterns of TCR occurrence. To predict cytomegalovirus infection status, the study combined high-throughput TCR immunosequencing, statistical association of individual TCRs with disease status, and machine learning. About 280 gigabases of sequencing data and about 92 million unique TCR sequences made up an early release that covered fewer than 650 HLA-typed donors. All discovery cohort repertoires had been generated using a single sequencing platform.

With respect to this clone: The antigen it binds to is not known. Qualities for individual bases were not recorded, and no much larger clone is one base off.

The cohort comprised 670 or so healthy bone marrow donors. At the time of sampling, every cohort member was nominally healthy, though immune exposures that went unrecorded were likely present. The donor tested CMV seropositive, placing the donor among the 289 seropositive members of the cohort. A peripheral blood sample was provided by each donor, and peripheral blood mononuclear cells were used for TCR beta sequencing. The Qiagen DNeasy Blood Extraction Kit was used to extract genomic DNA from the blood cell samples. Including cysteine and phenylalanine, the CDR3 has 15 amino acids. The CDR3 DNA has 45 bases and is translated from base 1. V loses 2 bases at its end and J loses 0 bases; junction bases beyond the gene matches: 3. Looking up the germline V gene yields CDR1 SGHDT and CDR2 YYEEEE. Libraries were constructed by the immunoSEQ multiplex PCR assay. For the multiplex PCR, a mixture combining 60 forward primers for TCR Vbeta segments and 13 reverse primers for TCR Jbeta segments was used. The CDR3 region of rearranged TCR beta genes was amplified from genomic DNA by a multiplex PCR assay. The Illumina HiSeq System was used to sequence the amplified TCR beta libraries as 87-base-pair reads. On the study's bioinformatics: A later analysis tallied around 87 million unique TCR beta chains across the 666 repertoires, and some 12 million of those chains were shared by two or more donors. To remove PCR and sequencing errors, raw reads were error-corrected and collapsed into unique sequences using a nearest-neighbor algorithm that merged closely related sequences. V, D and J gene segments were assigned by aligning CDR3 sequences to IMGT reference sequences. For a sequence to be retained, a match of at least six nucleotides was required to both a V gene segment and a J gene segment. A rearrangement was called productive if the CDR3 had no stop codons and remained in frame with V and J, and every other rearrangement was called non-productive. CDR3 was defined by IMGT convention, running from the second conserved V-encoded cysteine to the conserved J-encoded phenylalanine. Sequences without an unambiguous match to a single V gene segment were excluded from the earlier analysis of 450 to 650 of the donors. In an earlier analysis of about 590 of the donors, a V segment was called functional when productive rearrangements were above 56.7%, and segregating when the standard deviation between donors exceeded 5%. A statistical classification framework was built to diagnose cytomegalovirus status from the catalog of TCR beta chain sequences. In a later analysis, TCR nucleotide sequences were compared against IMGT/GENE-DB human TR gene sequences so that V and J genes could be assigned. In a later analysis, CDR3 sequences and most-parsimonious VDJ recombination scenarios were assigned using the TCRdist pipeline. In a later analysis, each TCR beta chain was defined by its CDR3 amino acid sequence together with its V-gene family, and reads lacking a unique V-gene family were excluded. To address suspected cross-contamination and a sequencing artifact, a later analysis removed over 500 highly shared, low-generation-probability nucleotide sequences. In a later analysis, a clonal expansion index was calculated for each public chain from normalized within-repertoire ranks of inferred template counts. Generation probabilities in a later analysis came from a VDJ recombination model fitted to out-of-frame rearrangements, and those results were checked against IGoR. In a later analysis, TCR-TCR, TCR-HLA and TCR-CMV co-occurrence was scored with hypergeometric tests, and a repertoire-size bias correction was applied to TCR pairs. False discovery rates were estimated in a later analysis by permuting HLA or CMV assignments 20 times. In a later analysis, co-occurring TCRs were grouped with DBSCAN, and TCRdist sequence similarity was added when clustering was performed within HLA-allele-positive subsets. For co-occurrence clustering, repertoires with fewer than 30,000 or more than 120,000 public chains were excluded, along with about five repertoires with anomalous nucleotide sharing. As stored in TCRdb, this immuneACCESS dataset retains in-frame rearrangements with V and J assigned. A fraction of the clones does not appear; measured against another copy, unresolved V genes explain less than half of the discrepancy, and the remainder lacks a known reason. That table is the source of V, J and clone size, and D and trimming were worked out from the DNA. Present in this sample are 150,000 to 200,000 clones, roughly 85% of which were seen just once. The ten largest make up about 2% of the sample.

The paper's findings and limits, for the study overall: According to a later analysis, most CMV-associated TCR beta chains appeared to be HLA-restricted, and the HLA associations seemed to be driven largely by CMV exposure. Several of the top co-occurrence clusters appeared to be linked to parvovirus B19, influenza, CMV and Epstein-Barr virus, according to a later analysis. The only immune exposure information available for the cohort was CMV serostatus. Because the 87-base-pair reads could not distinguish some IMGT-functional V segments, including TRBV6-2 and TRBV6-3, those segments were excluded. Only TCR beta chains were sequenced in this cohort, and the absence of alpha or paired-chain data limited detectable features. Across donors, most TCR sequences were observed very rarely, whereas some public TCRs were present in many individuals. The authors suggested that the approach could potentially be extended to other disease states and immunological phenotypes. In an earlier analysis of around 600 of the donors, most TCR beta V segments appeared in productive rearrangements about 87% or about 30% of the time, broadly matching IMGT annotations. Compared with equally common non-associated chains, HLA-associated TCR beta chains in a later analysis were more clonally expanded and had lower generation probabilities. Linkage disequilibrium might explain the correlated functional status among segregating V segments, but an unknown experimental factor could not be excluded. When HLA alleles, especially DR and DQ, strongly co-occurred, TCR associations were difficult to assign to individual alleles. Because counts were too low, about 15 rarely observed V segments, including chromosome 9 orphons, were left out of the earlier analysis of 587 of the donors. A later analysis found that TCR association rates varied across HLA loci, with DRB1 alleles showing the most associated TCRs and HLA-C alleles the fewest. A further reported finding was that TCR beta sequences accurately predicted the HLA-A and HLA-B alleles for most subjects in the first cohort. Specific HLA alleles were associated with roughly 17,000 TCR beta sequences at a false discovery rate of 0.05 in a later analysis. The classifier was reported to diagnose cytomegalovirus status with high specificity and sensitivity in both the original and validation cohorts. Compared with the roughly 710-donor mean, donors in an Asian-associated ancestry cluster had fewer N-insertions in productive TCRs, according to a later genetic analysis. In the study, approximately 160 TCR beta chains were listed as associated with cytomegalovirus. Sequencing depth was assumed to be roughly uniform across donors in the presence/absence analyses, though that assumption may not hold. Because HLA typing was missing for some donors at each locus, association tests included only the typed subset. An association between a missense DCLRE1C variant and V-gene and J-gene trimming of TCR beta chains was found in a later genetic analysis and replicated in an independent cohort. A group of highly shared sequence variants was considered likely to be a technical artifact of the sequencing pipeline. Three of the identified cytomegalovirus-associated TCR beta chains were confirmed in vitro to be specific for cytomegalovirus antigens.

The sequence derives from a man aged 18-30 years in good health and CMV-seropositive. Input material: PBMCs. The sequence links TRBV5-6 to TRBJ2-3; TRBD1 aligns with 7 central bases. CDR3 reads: CASSFDRDSTDTQYF. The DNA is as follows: TGTGCCAGCAGCTTCGACAGGGATAGCACAGATACGCAGTATTTT.